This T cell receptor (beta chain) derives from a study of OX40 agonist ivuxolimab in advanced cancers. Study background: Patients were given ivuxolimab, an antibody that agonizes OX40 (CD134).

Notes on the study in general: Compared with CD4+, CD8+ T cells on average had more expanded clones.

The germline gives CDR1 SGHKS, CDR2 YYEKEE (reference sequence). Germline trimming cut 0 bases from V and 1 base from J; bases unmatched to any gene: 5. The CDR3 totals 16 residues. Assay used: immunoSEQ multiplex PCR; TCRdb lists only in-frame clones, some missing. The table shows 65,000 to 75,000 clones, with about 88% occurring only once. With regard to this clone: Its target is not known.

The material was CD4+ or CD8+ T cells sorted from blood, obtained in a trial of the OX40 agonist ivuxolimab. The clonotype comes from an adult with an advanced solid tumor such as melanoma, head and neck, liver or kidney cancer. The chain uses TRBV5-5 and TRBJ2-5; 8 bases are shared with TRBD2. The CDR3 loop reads CASSLGASGGQETQYF. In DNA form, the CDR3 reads TGTGCCAGCAGCTTGGGTGCAAGCGGGGGCCAAGAGACCCAGTACTTC.